The rows below give T cell receptor beta chains drawn from one sample of a study of shared clonotypes between healthy human individuals. Some clones are missing from TCRdb's copy, which holds only in-frame ones; the method was immunoSEQ multiplex PCR. In the table there are fewer than 700,000 clones, 95% of which are singletons. Sequenced material: naive CD8+ T cells sorted from blood. The source is a woman aged 30 to 39 in good health. The CDR3 runs from the conserved cysteine through the conserved F or W. The D gene is left open where the match is weak. Clone size is stated in some rows and not others, as once, few, many or a class when expanded.

size: -; D: TRBD1; V: TRBV7-9; J: TRBJ2-1; CDR3: CASSLGQGAKDEQFF; DNA: TGTGCCAGCAGCTTGGGACAGGGGGCGAAGGATGAGCAGTTCTTC
size: once; D: -; V: TRBV15; J: TRBJ2-3; CDR3: CATSRVTEPDTQYF; DNA: TGTGCCACCAGCAGAGTTACGGAGCCGGATACGCAGTATTTT
size: -; D: -; V: TRBV27; J: TRBJ2-7; CDR3: CASSLGREQGFEQYF; DNA: TGTGCCAGCAGTTTGGGACGGGAGCAGGGTTTCGAGCAGTACTTC
size: -; D: -; V: TRBV14; J: TRBJ2-7; CDR3: CASSQGGYEQYF; DNA: TGTGCCAGCAGCCAAGGGGGATACGAGCAGTACTTC
size: -; D: TRBD1; V: TRBV2; J: TRBJ1-4; CDR3: CASSEQGATNEKLFF; DNA: TGTGCCAGCAGTGAACAGGGGGCGACTAATGAAAAACTGTTTTTT
size: -; D: TRBD1; V: TRBV19; J: TRBJ2-1; CDR3: CASIEGTGHLGSDEQFF; DNA: TGTGCCAGTATCGAGGGGACAGGCCACCTTGGGAGCGATGAGCAGTTCTTC
size: -; D: TRBD2; V: TRBV7-6; J: TRBJ2-1; CDR3: CASSSRVASGIWNEQFF; DNA: TGTGCCAGCAGCTCTAGAGTGGCTAGCGGGATTTGGAATGAGCAGTTCTTC
size: -; D: TRBD2; V: TRBV27; J: TRBJ2-5; CDR3: CASGGLAGVGETQYF; DNA: TGTGCCAGCGGAGGACTAGCGGGAGTAGGGGAGACCCAGTACTTC
size: few; D: TRBD2; V: TRBV6-1; J: TRBJ2-7; CDR3: CASREGLAYSYEQYF; DNA: TGTGCCAGCAGAGAGGGACTAGCGTACTCCTACGAGCAGTACTTC
size: -; D: TRBD2; V: TRBV7-9; J: TRBJ2-7; CDR3: CASSPLAGGPYEQYF; DNA: TGTGCCAGCAGCCCCCTAGCGGGAGGGCCCTACGAGCAGTACTTC
size: -; D: TRBD2; V: TRBV14; J: TRBJ2-3; CDR3: CASSQESGALAATDTQYF; DNA: TGTGCCAGCAGCCAAGAAAGCGGAGCACTAGCGGCCACAGATACGCAGTATTTT
size: -; D: -; V: TRBV5-1; J: TRBJ1-5; CDR3: CASSLDRNNQPQHF; DNA: TGCGCCAGCAGCTTGGACAGAAACAATCAGCCCCAGCATTTT
size: -; D: -; V: TRBV7-9; J: TRBJ2-2; CDR3: CASKEEGRIGELFF; DNA: TGTGCCAGCAAGGAGGAGGGGCGCATCGGGGAGCTGTTTTTT
size: -; D: -; V: TRBV5-4; J: TRBJ2-2; CDR3: CASRPTSSGELFF; DNA: TGTGCCAGCAGGCCTACTAGTTCCGGGGAGCTGTTTTTT
size: -; D: TRBD2; V: TRBV10-3; J: TRBJ2-3; CDR3: CAISPGEASGRADLKDTQYF; DNA: TGTGCCATCAGCCCTGGGGAGGCTAGCGGGAGGGCCGATCTGAAGGATACGCAGTATTTT
size: -; D: TRBD2; V: TRBV5-8; J: TRBJ2-7; CDR3: CASILTSGSYEQYF; DNA: TGTGCCAGCATCCTGACTAGCGGCTCCTACGAGCAGTACTTC
size: -; D: -; V: TRBV11-2; J: TRBJ2-4; CDR3: CASSLIPGDIQYF; DNA: TGTGCCAGCAGCTTAATACCGGGGGACATTCAGTACTTC
size: -; D: -; V: TRBV28; J: TRBJ2-3; CDR3: CASSFRRPGTQYF; DNA: TGTGCCAGCAGTTTTCGGCGGCCCGGGACGCAGTATTTT
size: few; D: TRBD2; V: TRBV28; J: TRBJ2-7; CDR3: CASSLDGLAGPYEQYF; DNA: TGTGCCAGCAGTTTAGACGGACTAGCGGGACCGTACGAGCAGTACTTC
size: -; D: TRBD2; V: TRBV11-2; J: TRBJ2-3; CDR3: CASSSYRGVADTQYF; DNA: TGTGCCAGCAGCTCCTACCGGGGGGTCGCGGATACGCAGTATTTT
size: -; D: -; V: TRBV21-1; J: TRBJ1-5; CDR3: CASSSWTGMSNQPQHF; DNA: TGTGCCAGCAGCTCATGGACAGGGATGAGCAATCAGCCCCAGCATTTT
size: -; D: -; V: TRBV7-8; J: TRBJ2-7; CDR3: CASSFDGAYEQYF; DNA: TGTGCCAGCAGCTTTGACGGGGCCTACGAGCAGTACTTC
size: -; D: -; V: TRBV28; J: TRBJ2-1; CDR3: CASSVGVSYNEQFF; DNA: TGTGCCAGCAGCGTAGGGGTATCTTACAATGAGCAGTTCTTC
size: -; D: -; V: TRBV19; J: TRBJ1-3; CDR3: CASSIWARLDSGNTIYF; DNA: TGTGCCAGTAGTATATGGGCGAGGCTCGACTCTGGAAACACCATATATTTT
size: -; D: -; V: TRBV6-5; J: TRBJ2-2; CDR3: CASSFYQGTGELFF; DNA: TGTGCCAGCAGTTTCTATCAGGGGACCGGGGAGCTGTTTTTT
size: -; D: -; V: TRBV6-1; J: TRBJ1-2; CDR3: CASSEGGIYGYTF; DNA: TGTGCCAGCAGTGAAGGGGGCATCTATGGCTACACCTTC
size: -; D: -; V: TRBV30; J: TRBJ2-7; CDR3: CAWSVGRNYEQYF; DNA: TGTGCCTGGAGTGTGGGTCGAAACTACGAGCAGTACTTC
size: -; D: -; V: TRBV5-6; J: TRBJ2-1; CDR3: CASSLGDSGLNNEQFF; DNA: TGTGCCAGCAGCTTGGGGGATTCGGGGCTAAACAATGAGCAGTTCTTC
size: -; D: TRBD2; V: TRBV28; J: TRBJ2-2; CDR3: CASSWSSGRASHTGELFF; DNA: TGTGCCAGCAGTTGGTCTAGCGGGAGGGCCTCTCACACCGGGGAGCTGTTTTTT
size: -; D: -; V: TRBV10-3; J: TRBJ1-2; CDR3: CASRGGLDYGYTF; DNA: TGTGCCAGCAGAGGGGGGCTAGACTATGGCTACACCTTC
size: -; D: TRBD2; V: TRBV10-2; J: TRBJ2-7; CDR3: CASSYGLAGTYEQYF; DNA: TGCGCCAGCAGTTATGGACTAGCGGGTACCTACGAGCAGTACTTC
size: -; D: TRBD1; V: TRBV27; J: TRBJ2-7; CDR3: CASSFGTGTYEQYF; DNA: TGTGCCAGCAGTTTCGGGACAGGGACCTACGAGCAGTACTTC
size: -; D: -; V: TRBV29-1; J: TRBJ2-7; CDR3: CSVADPGTGSSYEQYF; DNA: TGCAGCGTGGCGGATCCGGGGACCGGGAGCTCCTACGAGCAGTACTTC
size: -; D: -; V: TRBV29-1; J: TRBJ1-1; CDR3: CSVLDGDTEAFF; DNA: TGCAGCGTATTGGATGGCGACACTGAAGCTTTCTTT
size: -; D: -; V: TRBV29-1; J: TRBJ2-3; CDR3: CSATTDTQYF; DNA: TGCAGTGCGACGACAGATACGCAGTATTTT
size: once; D: TRBD1; V: TRBV7-9; J: TRBJ1-4; CDR3: CASSSRTGGNEKLFF; DNA: TGTGCCAGCAGCTCGCGGACAGGAGGAAATGAAAAACTGTTTTTT
size: -; D: -; V: TRBV7-9; J: TRBJ2-2; CDR3: CASSFGPGELFF; DNA: TGTGCCAGCAGCTTTGGTCCCGGGGAGCTGTTTTTT
size: once; D: -; V: TRBV5-6; J: TRBJ2-3; CDR3: CASSLSSTDTQYF; DNA: TGTGCCAGCAGCTTGAGTAGCACAGATACGCAGTATTTT
size: -; D: -; V: TRBV10-3; J: TRBJ1-4; CDR3: CATGQRNEKLFF; DNA: TGTGCCACCGGACAAAGAAATGAAAAACTGTTTTTT
size: -; D: TRBD2; V: TRBV11-2; J: TRBJ2-7; CDR3: CASSHLAGGHGYEQYF; DNA: TGTGCCAGCAGCCACCTAGCGGGAGGGCATGGATACGAGCAGTACTTC
size: -; D: -; V: TRBV28; J: TRBJ1-1; CDR3: CASSLGFSGLNTEAFF; DNA: TGTGCCAGCAGTTTAGGTTTCTCAGGGTTGAACACTGAAGCTTTCTTT
size: -; D: TRBD2; V: TRBV27; J: TRBJ2-7; CDR3: CASSFTGGPPEQYF; DNA: TGTGCCAGCAGTTTCACGGGAGGGCCGCCCGAGCAGTACTTC
size: once; D: -; V: TRBV6-6; J: TRBJ1-4; CDR3: CASSYSIMGDEKLFF; DNA: TGTGCCAGCAGTTACTCGATTATGGGGGACGAAAAACTGTTTTTT
size: -; D: -; V: TRBV7-2; J: TRBJ2-7; CDR3: CASSKTVVGEQYF; DNA: TGTGCCAGCAGCAAGACAGTAGTCGGCGAGCAGTACTTC
size: -; D: -; V: TRBV6-6; J: TRBJ1-3; CDR3: CASSYRSRGAGNTIYF; DNA: TGTGCCAGCAGTTACCGCTCCCGGGGCGCGGGAAACACCATATATTTT
size: -; D: -; V: TRBV27; J: TRBJ1-1; CDR3: CATLVGGTEAFF; DNA: TGTGCCACCCTGGTGGGGGGCACTGAAGCTTTCTTT
size: -; D: TRBD1; V: TRBV6-5; J: TRBJ2-7; CDR3: CASSLGTGGYEQYF; DNA: TGTGCCAGCAGCCTTGGGACAGGGGGTTACGAGCAGTACTTC
size: once; D: TRBD2; V: TRBV11-2; J: TRBJ2-5; CDR3: CASSLDITGGETQYF; DNA: TGTGCCAGCAGCTTAGATATAACGGGAGGAGAGACCCAGTACTTC
size: -; D: -; V: TRBV7-8; J: TRBJ2-1; CDR3: CASSPDPKVDNEQFF; DNA: TGTGCCAGCAGCCCGGATCCGAAGGTGGACAATGAGCAGTTCTTC
size: -; D: -; V: TRBV27; J: TRBJ1-2; CDR3: CASRGSVYGYTF; DNA: TGTGCCAGCAGGGGATCCGTCTATGGCTACACCTTC
size: -; D: -; V: TRBV5-1; J: TRBJ2-2; CDR3: CASSLVGTSGGELFF; DNA: TGCGCCAGCAGCTTAGTTGGGACCTCCGGCGGGGAGCTGTTTTTT